This T cell receptor beta chain was obtained from a study of tissue T cells after allogeneic stem cell transplantation. The trim removed 6 bases at V and 1 base at J, leaving 4 bases unmatched. The germline gives CDR1 SGHSN, CDR2 HYEKVE. This CDR3 contains 15 residues. Here immunoSEQ multiplex PCR was the method, and the copy in TCRdb shows in-frame clones only, minus some. Of around 2,000 clones detected, under 60% appear once; the ten largest clones hold about two fifths. As for this clone: Germline and genes: mouse. The sequence runs out 1 residue before the end of the CDR3; the remainder is reconstructed from the germline J gene.

Time point denoted: mouse harvest day 14 after allogeneic transplant. Tail vein injection delivered 10^7 T-cell-depleted bone marrow cells and 10^6 splenic CD5+ T cells. This mouse GVHD model was MHC-mismatched B6 to BALB/c, profiled day 7 or 14. The rearrangement uses TRBV12-1 and TRBJ2-2; 10 positions match TRBD2. The TCR comes from a female BALB/c mouse given C57BL/6 T cells with graft-versus-host disease after an allogeneic hematopoietic cell transplant. Sequencing was performed on liver tissue. Incomplete CDR3 DNA: TGTGCCAGCCTCACTGGGGGGGGAAACACCGGGCAGCTCTAC. The encoded protein is CASLTGGGNTGQLY. The CDR3 reads in full as CASLTGGGNTGQLYF.